This T cell receptor beta chain was observed in a study of beta chain features in type 1 diabetes. At the level of the study: Age, gender and cell yields were alike across patients and healthy donors.

Overall study findings and caveats: When cDNA is sequenced, cells with high TCR expression could be over-represented. Fewer insertions but more deletions were seen at VDJ junctions in type 1 diabetes patients. Shorter TCRB CDR3s, moderately but significantly so, marked every one of the four CD4+ subsets in Type 1 diabetes patients.

The V end was cut by 5 bases, the J end by 2 bases, with 16 bases between. The CDR3 runs 15 residues. Germline loops: CDR1 SGHAT, CDR2 FQNNGV. In its sample, this clone was seen a few times. Its matching antigen is unknown. TCRB transcripts that were expressed got sequenced, as all of the isolated RNA had been reverse transcribed. Here immunoSEQ multiplex PCR was the method, and the copy in TCRdb shows in-frame clones only, minus some. The sample has about 930,000 clones; roughly a sixth are singletons. This clonotype was sampled from a woman younger than 35 in good health. The rearrangement joins TRBV11-2 to TRBJ2-7; no clear D. The sample taken for sequencing was naive CD4+ T cells from blood. DNA for the CDR3: TGTGCCAGCAGCCCGACTGGCCCGGCTCCCTACGAGCAGTACTTC. It is translated as CASSPTGPAPYEQYF.